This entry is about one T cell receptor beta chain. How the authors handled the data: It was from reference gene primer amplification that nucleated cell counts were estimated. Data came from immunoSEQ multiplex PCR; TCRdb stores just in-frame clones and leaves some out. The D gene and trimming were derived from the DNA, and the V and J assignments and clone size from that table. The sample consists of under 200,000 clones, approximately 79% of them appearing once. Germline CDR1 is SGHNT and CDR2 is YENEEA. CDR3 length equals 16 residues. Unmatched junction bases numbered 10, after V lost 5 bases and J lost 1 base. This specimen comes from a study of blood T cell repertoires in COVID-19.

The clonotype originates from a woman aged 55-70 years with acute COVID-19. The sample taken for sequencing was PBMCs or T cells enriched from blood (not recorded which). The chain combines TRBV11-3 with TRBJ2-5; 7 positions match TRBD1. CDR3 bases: TGTGCCAGCAGCGACTCCCTAACAGGGGTCCAAGAGACCCAGTACTTC. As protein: CASSDSLTGVQETQYF.